The text below deals with one TCR beta chain. This CDR3 comprises 16 residues. With 5 bases clipped from V and 7 bases from J, the junction kept 16 bases outside the gene matches. Germline V lookup: CDR1 SNHLY, CDR2 FYNNEI. This record belongs to a study of blood T cell repertoires in COVID-19. As originally analysed: Reference gene primer amplification gave estimated nucleated cell counts. Libraries were prepared by immunoSEQ multiplex PCR; TCRdb keeps only in-frame clonotypes and omits some of them. V and J calls and clone size come straight from that table; D and trimming were deduced from the DNA. The sample has just over 300,000 clones, approximately 84% seen once.

The receptor was isolated from a man aged 30-40 years who had recovered from COVID-19. Input material: PBMCs or T cells enriched from blood (not recorded which). The V gene is TRBV2, the J gene TRBJ1-2; 7 nucleotides align to TRBD1. CDR3 amino acids: CASSSPLTGNVAGYTF. The CDR3 bases are TGTGCCAGCAGTTCACCGTTGACAGGGAACGTTGCTGGCTACACCTTC.